The 20 T cell receptor beta chains given below trace back to one sample, sequenced in a study of regulatory T cells in long-lasting Graves disease. Time point reported: newly diagnosed GD, antithyroid drugs for less than 3 months. The TCR library was made from RNA extracted from PBMCs. CDR3-region Arm-PCR and iRepertoire HTBI primers produced the TCR beta libraries. One entry per CDR3 protein results from TCRdb running MiXCR on the multiplex PCR reads. The profile shows some 560,000 distinct CDR3 sequences, more than 15% of them singletons. The same data also went into a second study, on T cells in Graves' hyperthyroidism and ophthalmopathy.

The source material was peripheral blood mononuclear cells (PBMCs), sampled at new diagnosis, from a patient treated with antithyroid drugs. All receptors derive from a woman aged 40 to 65 with Graves disease.

As concerns this clonotype: One end of the junction fails to match germline, which may point to a read error. The chain is built from TRBV10-3 and TRBJ1-2, with D unresolved. The CDR3 is made up of 14 amino acids. The germline gives CDR1 ENHRY, CDR2 SYGVKD. The CDR3, as DNA: TGTACCATCAGCTCAGAAGGGCCGGGGTATGGCTACACCTTC. Encoded protein: CTISSEGPGYGYTF.

This clonotype was counted at least ten times. V gene TRBV2 combines with J gene TRBJ2-5, with 8 bases lining up with TRBD1. The CDR3 has 15 residues. Germline V gives CDR1 SNHLY, CDR2 FYNNEI. The trim removed 4 bases at V and 4 bases at J, leaving 8 bases unmatched. In DNA form, the CDR3 reads TGTGCCAGCAGTGGAAAGGACAGGGTATTAGAGACCCAGTACTTC. It encodes CASSGKDRVLETQYF.

The CDR3 reads CASSPPGLGGTGELFF. Written as DNA, the CDR3 is TGCGCCAGCAGCCCCCCGGGACTAGGAGGAACCGGGGAGCTGTTTTTT. The V gene is TRBV4-1, the J gene TRBJ2-2, with 8 bases that match TRBD2. Germline-derived CDR1 and CDR2 are MGHRA and YSYEKL. Trimming took 4 bases from V and 5 from J; bases not matched to a gene: 9. This CDR3 contains 16 residues.

This clonotype has just a few counts. J is TRBJ2-7 and V is TRBV18; 11 nucleotides align to TRBD2. The V and J ends lost 4 bases and 7 bases, in that order; junction bases with no gene match: 15. The germline CDR1 and CDR2 sequences are KGHSH and LQKENI. This CDR3 is built from 17 residues. The CDR3 nucleotides read TGTGCCAGCTCACGCGCTACTAGCGGGGGTATGATAATAGAGCAGTACTTC. It translates to CASSRATSGGMIIEQYF.

The table lists this clonotype with many counts. V usage is TRBV3-1 and J usage is TRBJ1-1; D might be TRBD1 (5 bases). CDR1 and CDR2 (germline): LGHDT, YNNKEL (reference sequence). This CDR3 comprises 15 residues. The V and J ends lost 1 base and 5 bases respectively, with 14 bases between them. The CDR3 sequence is CASSQVAGRLTEAFF. CDR3 nucleotides: TGTGCCAGCAGCCAAGTCGCAGGGCGTCTGACTGAAGCTTTCTTT.

The chain couples TRBV6-1 to TRBJ2-6, with a possible D match to TRBD2 (5 bases). The germline gives CDR1 MNHNS, CDR2 SASEGT. CDR3 length: 20 amino acids. V was cut by 5 bases and J by 1 base, with 24 bases left in between. CDR3 sequence reads: CASSRLPRAVIISGANVLTF. Written as DNA, the CDR3 is TGTGCCAGCAGTCGGCTACCGCGGGCCGTAATTATATCTGGGGCCAACGTCCTGACTTTC.

This clonotype was picked up a small number of times. V usage is TRBV7-2 and J usage is TRBJ2-7; D gene unclear. Germline-derived CDR1 and CDR2 are SGHTA and FQGNSA. Trimming removed 1 base from V and 1 base from J, with 11 bases in between. This CDR3 region has 15 residues. CDR3: CASSLGQATSYEQYF. The DNA of the CDR3 is TGTGCCAGCAGCTTAGGTCAGGCCACTTCCTACGAGCAGTACTTC.

The chain links TRBV19 to TRBJ1-2; TRBD1 agrees at 10 bases. V shed 7 bases and J 5 bases; nucleotides not matched to a gene: 10. The germline V gene has CDR1 LNHDA and CDR2 SQIVND (reference sequence). The CDR3 is made up of 15 amino acids. The CDR3 loop is CASNPSTGGAYGYTF. CDR3 nucleotide sequence: TGTGCCAGTAACCCGTCGACAGGGGGCGCTTATGGCTACACCTTC.

This clonotype was seen many times. The chain couples TRBV6-5 to TRBJ1-2; the D is unclear. The CDR3 length is 14 residues. The V end was cut by 4 bases, the J end by 3 bases, with 12 bases between. CDR1 and CDR2 (germline): MNHEY, SVGAGI. The CDR3 loop is CASSLDGPYYGYTF. CDR3 DNA: TGTGCCAGCAGTTTGGACGGCCCGTACTATGGCTACACCTTC.

This clonotype was recorded many times. The V call is TRBV20-1, the J call TRBJ1-1; a weak D match, TRBD1 (5 bases). Deletions cut 0 bases from V and 1 base from J, with 12 bases between. CDR1 and CDR2 (germline): DFQATT, SNEGSKA (reference sequence). The CDR3 sequence is 15 residues long. CDR3 region: CSARDWGTGNTEAFF. The CDR3 DNA reads TGCAGTGCTAGAGATTGGGGGACGGGGAACACTGAAGCTTTCTTT.

Many counts were recorded for this clonotype. The chain joins TRBV13 to TRBJ2-1; TRBD2 aligns across 8 bases. The CDR3 sequence is 15 residues long. The germline V gene encodes CDR1 PRHDT and CDR2 FYEKMQ (reference sequence). After removal of 0 bases from V and 9 bases from J, the junction contained 7 bases not matched to a gene. In DNA form, the CDR3 reads TGTGCCAGCAGCTTAGGGTCGGCGGGGGGAGGTGAGCAGTTCTTC. Translation: CASSLGSAGGGEQFF.

Ten or more counts support this clonotype. This chain uses TRBV11-1 with TRBJ2-3, with D perhaps TRBD1 (6 bases). CDR3 length: 15 amino acids. Germline V CDR1 and CDR2: SGHAT, FQDESV (reference sequence). Trimming shortened V by 5 bases and J by 1 base, and 13 bases separated the two germline ends. CDR3 protein: CASSPGAGRTDTQYF. The CDR3 coding sequence is TGTGCCAGCAGCCCAGGGGCAGGCCGCACAGATACGCAGTATTTT.

This clonotype was detected ten times or more. This rearrangement joins TRBV2 to TRBJ2-1; D ambiguous. The CDR3 totals 11 residues. Germline V CDR1 and CDR2: SNHLY, FYNNEI. V was clipped by 3 bases and J by 8 bases, with 5 bases between them. The CDR3, as DNA: TGTGCCAGCAGTGATCCCGATGAGCAGTTCTTC. Translation gives CASSDPDEQFF.

The chain is built from TRBV18 and TRBJ1-4, with no clear D. The V and J ends lost 0 bases and 6 bases respectively, with 14 bases between them. The germline gives CDR1 KGHSH, CDR2 LQKENI. The CDR3 covers 16 residues. The CDR3 loop reads CASSPPPEGSDEKLFF. DNA of the CDR3: TGTGCCAGCTCACCACCCCCAGAGGGCTCGGATGAAAAACTGTTTTTT.

In DNA, the CDR3 is TGCGCCAGCAGCTTCCCGGGGAAAACTAACTATGGCTACACCTTC. It codes for CASSFPGKTNYGYTF. The chain is built from TRBV5-1 and TRBJ1-2, with D hard to call. This CDR3 contains 15 residues. With 2 bases removed from V and 0 bases from J, the gap between germline ends came to 11 bases. The germline V gene has CDR1 SGHRS and CDR2 YFSETQ.

This clonotype appeared a few times. The CDR3 region is CASSFNRVSVSGELFF. The CDR3 DNA reads TGTGCCAGCAGCTTCAACAGGGTTTCAGTATCCGGGGAGCTGTTTTTT. This chain connects TRBV7-8 to TRBJ2-2, with a weak D call TRBD1 (6 bases). CDR1 and CDR2 from the germline V gene are SGHVS and FQNEAQ. This CDR3 spans 16 amino acids. Trimming pared 3 bases from V and 6 bases from J, leaving 17 bases between.

The rearrangement uses TRBV19 and TRBJ1-1; perhaps TRBD1 as D (5 bases). Germline loops: CDR1 LNHDA, CDR2 SQIVND (reference sequence). Between the trimmed V and J ends, which lost 3 bases and 8 bases, there was a span of 10 bases. This CDR3 region has 12 residues. The CDR3 loop reads CASSIGTAEAFF. As DNA, the CDR3 is TGTGCCAGTAGTATCGGGACGGCCGAAGCTTTCTTT. The full variable domain, completed using reference TRBV19 and TRBJ1-1, is DGGITQSPKYLFRKEGQNVTLSCEQNLNHDAMYWYRQDPGQGLRLIYYSQIVNDFQKGDIAEGYSVSREKKESFPLTVTSAQKNPTAFYLCASSIGTAEAFFGQGTRLTVV.

Comments on this clonotype: One end of the junction fails to match germline, which may point to a read error. The chain carries TRBV12-3 or TRBV12-4 and TRBJ2-1; 9 nucleotides align to TRBD2. The length of the CDR3 is 14 residues. The CDR3, as DNA: TGTGCCAGCAGCCTAGGCTATAGCGGGGGAGCTGTACTTTTC. Its protein is CASSLGYSGGAVLF.

At least ten counts were recorded for this clonotype. This sequence joins TRBV3-1 and TRBJ2-1; 7 bases are shared with TRBD2. Germline trimming cut 4 bases from V and 8 bases from J; bases unmatched to any gene: 5. The CDR3 sequence is 13 residues long. Per germline, CDR1 LGHDT and CDR2 YNNKEL (reference sequence). As DNA, the CDR3 is TGTGCCAGCAGCCCCGGGACTATTTATGAGCAGTTCTTC. It codes for CASSPGTIYEQFF.

This clonotype was counted between two and nine times. The chain couples TRBV27 to TRBJ1-1, with D perhaps matching TRBD1 (5 bases). V was trimmed by 2 bases and J by 4 bases, leaving 14 bases between them. The CDR3 is 15 residues long. Germline lookup yields CDR1 MNHEY and CDR2 SMNVEV (reference sequence). The CDR3 is CASSLLGGVSTEAFF. CDR3 coding DNA: TGTGCCAGCAGTTTACTGGGGGGAGTCAGCACTGAAGCTTTCTTT.